Listed below are T cell receptor beta chains from one sample, sequenced in a study of shared T cell receptors in the human thymus. Clones were sequenced by immunoSEQ multiplex PCR, and TCRdb holds only the in-frame ones, with some missing. This sample has about 380,000 clones, with 95% found just once. Sequencing input: thymocytes. The source is a human donor. Both conserved end residues are trimmed from each CDR3.

J | V | CDR3
TRBJ1-1 | TRBV27 | ASSSAGQSTEAF
TRBJ2-7 | TRBV6-5 | AGPVGTSSYEQY
TRBJ2-7 | TRBV7-2 | ASSLEKTSGSASYEQY
TRBJ1-5 | TRBV7-8 | ASSLAYRQGKEPQH
TRBJ1-1 | TRBV6-6 | ASSSGQTSGAF
TRBJ2-3 | TRBV5-1 | ASKAGPSTDTQY
TRBJ1-2 | TRBV15 | ATSRRDRVYGYT
TRBJ2-7 | TRBV14 | ASSQVTSGRPLSEQY
TRBJ1-2 | TRBV29-1 | SDLAGSNGYT
TRBJ2-1 | TRBV7-3 | ASSLRTSGRPPSYNEQF
TRBJ2-7 | TRBV7-6 | ASSWGQWYEQY
TRBJ2-7 | TRBV25-1 | ASGTSGRSNTYEQY
TRBJ2-4 | TRBV7-2 | ASSLGQVAKNIQY
TRBJ2-3 | TRBV27 | ASSPLQHPSTDTQY
TRBJ1-5 | TRBV18 | ASSPWAKTGSVSNQPQH
TRBJ1-2 | TRBV28 | ASSLRGYGYT
TRBJ2-4 | TRBV7-2 | ASSPSGCGRELSKNIQY
TRBJ2-2 | TRBV7-9 | ASSLEQKVPETGELF
TRBJ2-5 | TRBV28 | ASSTSPPETQY
TRBJ2-2 | TRBV5-4 | ASRVRGQVVGELF
TRBJ2-3 | TRBV6-6 | ATHPFPWEQY
TRBJ2-3 | TRBV7-9 | ASCSGRAGTDTQY
TRBJ2-7 | TRBV5-5 | ASSWSWDDEQY
TRBJ2-1 | TRBV6-5 | ASSSPSGTYNEQF
TRBJ1-4 | TRBV19 | ASRTDNNEKLF
TRBJ2-1 | TRBV11-3 | ASSLVPRSGSYNEQF
TRBJ2-7 | TRBV28 | ASGGQGVSEQY
TRBJ1-1 | TRBV27 | ARSQCASSSKGDRSWEAF
TRBJ2-3 | TRBV10-3 | AIQGASTDTQY
TRBJ2-2 | TRBV4-2 | ASSKATATHTGELF
TRBJ2-7 | TRBV7-8 | ASNLMGQETYEQY
TRBJ2-1 | TRBV6-6 | ASSYLLAGVLNEQF
TRBJ2-5 | TRBV30 | AGGLAGGETQY
TRBJ1-2 | TRBV27 | ASSPGVANYGYT
TRBJ2-4 | TRBV5-1 | ASSWGQKIAKNIQY